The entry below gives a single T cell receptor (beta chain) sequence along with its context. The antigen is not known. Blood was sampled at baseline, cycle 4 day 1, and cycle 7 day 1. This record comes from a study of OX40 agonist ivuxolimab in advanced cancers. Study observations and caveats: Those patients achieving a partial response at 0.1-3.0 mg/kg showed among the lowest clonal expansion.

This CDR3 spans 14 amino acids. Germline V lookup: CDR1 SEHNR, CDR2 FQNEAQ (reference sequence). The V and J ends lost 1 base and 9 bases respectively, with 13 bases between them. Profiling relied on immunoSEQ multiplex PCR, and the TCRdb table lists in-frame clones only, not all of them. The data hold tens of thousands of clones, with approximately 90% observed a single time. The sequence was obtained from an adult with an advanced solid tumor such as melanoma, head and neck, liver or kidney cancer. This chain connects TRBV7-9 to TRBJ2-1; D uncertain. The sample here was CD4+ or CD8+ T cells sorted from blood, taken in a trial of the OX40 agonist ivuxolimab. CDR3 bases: TGTGCCAGCAGCTTAGACCCTCTAGGGATTGAGCAGTTCTTC. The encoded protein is CASSLDPLGIEQFF. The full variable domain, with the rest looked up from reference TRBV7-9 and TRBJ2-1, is DTGVSQNPRHKITKRGQNVTFRCDPISEHNRLYWYRQTLGQGPEFLTYFQNEAQLEKSRLLSDRFSAERPKGSFSTLEIQRTEQGDSAMYLCASSLDPLGIEQFFGPGTRLTVL.